This T cell receptor (beta chain) was identified in a study of blood T cell repertoires in COVID-19. In the study overall: COVID-19 samples from acute and convalescent phases originated in the United States, Italy and Spain. The cDNA or gDNA used as material had been derived from T cells, B-cell-depleted T cells, or PBMCs.

This CDR3 contains 14 residues. Germline V lookup: CDR1 LNHDA, CDR2 SQIVND (reference sequence). V was shortened by 3 bases and J by 3 bases, with 11 bases between the two germline ends. Authors' processing steps: Amplification from reference gene primers served as the basis for estimated nucleated cell counts. Only in-frame clones appear in the TCRdb table, and some are missing; sequencing was by immunoSEQ multiplex PCR. D and trimming were read from the DNA, whereas the V and J calls and clone size are those reported in that table. The sample lists 79,000 or so clones; about 90% were seen once. The V gene is TRBV19, the J gene TRBJ2-5, with D tentatively TRBD2 (6 bases). The sequenced sample consisted of peripheral blood. The receptor's source is a human donor in a cohort sampled during active COVID-19. The CDR3 loop reads CASSMPGGKETQYF. The CDR3 DNA reads as TGTGCCAGTAGTATGCCTGGGGGGAAAGAGACCCAGTACTTC.